This TCR beta chain was sequenced in a study of blood T cell repertoires in COVID-19. About the research overall: Samples came from the United States, Italy and Spain, spanning acute and convalescent COVID-19. The cDNA or gDNA used as material had been derived from T cells, B-cell-depleted T cells, or PBMCs.

Authors' processing steps: Quantification of nucleated cells was approximated via reference gene primer amplification. Sequencing used immunoSEQ multiplex PCR; TCRdb keeps in-frame clones, though not all of them. V, J and clone size derive from that table, while D and trimming were established from the DNA sequence. The sample includes 400,000 to 450,000 clones, approximately 90% of them seen just once. Germline V CDR1 and CDR2: MNHEY, SMNVEV (reference sequence). The CDR3 has 19 amino acids. J gave up 2 bases and V 3 bases, and 18 bases lay outside the gene matches. Seattle patients were enrolled while actively infected and followed longitudinally.

The rearrangement links TRBV27 to TRBJ2-7, with 8 bases matching TRBD1. The sequence came from a middle-aged woman with COVID-19, enrolled during active disease. Sample: peripheral blood. The CDR3, as DNA: TGTGCCAGCAGTTTTACCCCACCAAGTTCTGGGACAGGCCCCTACGAGCAGTACTTC. Its translation: CASSFTPPSSGTGPYEQYF.